These 32 T cell receptor beta chains were sequenced from one sample in a study of T cell repertoires in aging, cancer and after chemotherapy. Amplification of TCR beta used genomic DNA extracted from peripheral blood. TRB rearrangements spanning V, D and J were amplified using mixed TRB-A/B primers. TCRdb ran MiXCR on the multiplex PCR reads and lists one entry per CDR3 protein. Of about 15,000 distinct CDR3 sequences detected, about 50% appear once; the ten largest clones hold approximately 10%. The material sequenced was blood. These TCRs come from a human donor in good health.

This chain joins TRBV5-5 and TRBJ2-7, with a possible D match to TRBD2 (6 bases). The CDR3 sequence is 16 residues long. The ends were cut back, 0 bases at V and 2 bases at J, with 15 bases in the middle. The germline V gene has CDR1 SGHKS and CDR2 YYEKEE (reference sequence). The CDR3 sequence is CASSLAPTSFAYEQYF. The CDR3 DNA follows: TGTGCCAGCAGCTTGGCTCCCACTAGCTTTGCCTACGAGCAGTACTTC.

This sequence joins TRBV29-1 and TRBJ1-1; 8 bases are shared with TRBD1. Germline V gene data show CDR1 as SQVTM and CDR2 as ANQGSEA. The trim removed 7 bases at V and 2 bases at J, leaving 9 bases unmatched. CDR3 length: 14 amino acids. CDR3 in amino acids: CSGGQALRNTEAFF. Here the CDR3 DNA reads TGCAGCGGGGGACAGGCACTCCGAAACACTGAAGCTTTCTTT.

The V and J genes are TRBV30 and TRBJ2-5; D is unclear. Trimming removed 1 base at V and 2 bases at J, with 2 bases between. Per germline, CDR1 GTSNPN and CDR2 SVGIG (reference sequence). CDR3 length equals 11 residues. The CDR3 DNA is TGTGCCTGGAGTGATCAAGAGACCCAGTACTTC. Translating gives CAWSDQETQYF. Together with reference TRBV30 and TRBJ2-5, the CDR3 gives the full variable domain: SQTIHQWPATLVQPVGSPLSLECTVEGTSNPNLYWYRQAAGRGLQLLFYSVGIGQISSEVPQNLSASRPQDRQFILSSKKLLLSDSGFYLCAWSDQETQYFGPGTRLLVL.

In DNA, the CDR3 is TGTGCCTGGAGTTCAGATTCTGGGGCCAACGTCCTGACTTTC. This encodes CAWSSDSGANVLTF. The V gene is TRBV30, the J gene TRBJ2-6, with D hard to call. Looked up from germline, CDR1 is GTSNPN and CDR2 is SVGIG (reference sequence). The CDR3 is made up of 14 amino acids. Trimming took off 2 bases at V and 1 base at J, with 6 bases between the two ends.

This chain joins TRBV29-1 and TRBJ1-1; D call uncertain. The CDR3 consists of 10 residues. Trimming took 4 bases from V and 5 from J, leaving 5 bases between them. CDR1 is SQVTM, CDR2 ANQGSEA, per germline. The CDR3 is CSVVGTEAFF. Written as DNA, the CDR3 is TGCAGCGTTGTTGGGACTGAAGCTTTCTTT.

The chain is built from TRBV24-1 and TRBJ2-2; TRBD2 matches 8 bases. Trimming cost V 1 base and J 5 bases; bases outside gene matches: 5. The CDR3 totals 16 residues. Germline V CDR1 and CDR2: KGHDR, SFDVKD. This CDR3 is CATSDFTSGRTGELFF. The CDR3 nucleotides are TGTGCCACCAGTGATTTTACTAGCGGAAGGACCGGGGAGCTGTTTTTT.

By its share, this clonotype is medium-sized (0.01 to 0.1%). The V gene is TRBV19, the J gene TRBJ2-6, with D possibly being TRBD1 (5 bases). The CDR3 length is 16 residues. Germline CDR1 and CDR2: LNHDA and SQIVND (reference sequence). V was shortened by 5 bases and J by 0 bases, with 11 bases between the two germline ends. The CDR3 DNA is TGTGCCAGTAGTGGCCAGGGCAACTCTGGGGCCAACGTCCTGACTTTC. As protein: CASSGQGNSGANVLTF.

The CDR3 DNA reads as TGTGCCAGCACCTCCCGACAGGCCGGGGCCAACGTCCTGACTTTC. It is translated as CASTSRQAGANVLTF. The chain employs TRBV12-3 or TRBV12-4 and TRBJ2-6, with a possible D match to TRBD1 (6 bases). V shed 7 bases and J shed 4 bases, with 14 bases lying between them. The CDR3 is made up of 15 amino acids.

This clonotype came up a few times. The chain is built from TRBV12-3 or TRBV12-4 and TRBJ2-1; 14 nucleotides align to TRBD2. V lost 6 bases, J lost 9 bases, and 10 bases stayed unmatched. This CDR3 region has 16 residues. This CDR3 reads CASRHPTSGRAGEQFF. The CDR3 nucleotides are TGTGCCAGCAGACACCCGACTAGCGGGAGGGCGGGTGAGCAGTTCTTC.

A few counts support this clonotype. The chain is built from TRBV27 and TRBJ2-1; D gene unclear. The CDR3 extends over 15 amino acids. CDR1 is MNHEY and CDR2 is SMNVEV in the germline V gene (reference sequence). V lost 3 bases and J lost 0, with 9 bases in between. CDR3 residues: CASSFNPSSYNEQFF. CDR3 sequence (DNA): TGTGCCAGCAGTTTTAATCCCAGCTCCTACAATGAGCAGTTCTTC.

The chain carries TRBV6-2 or TRBV6-3 and TRBJ2-2; 11 positions agree with TRBD2. The length of the CDR3 is 14 residues. The trim removed 6 bases at V and 7 bases at J, leaving 4 bases unmatched. Per germline, CDR1 MNHEY and CDR2 SVGEGT. The CDR3 nucleotides are TGTGCCAGCAGCGTAGCGGGAGGGATCGGGGAGCTGTTTTTT. Residues: CASSVAGGIGELFF.

In DNA form, the CDR3 reads TGTGCCAGCAGTCCCGGTAGTAACTCCGGGGAGCTGTTTTTT. It yields the protein CASSPGSNSGELFF. The gene calls are TRBV12-3 or TRBV12-4 and TRBJ2-2; D call uncertain. Trimming removed 5 bases at V and 6 bases at J, with 13 bases between. The CDR3 is 14 residues long.

This clonotype is classed as medium-sized. The rearrangement links TRBV19 to TRBJ2-7; D is uncertain. V was pared by 7 bases and J by 0 bases, with 16 bases between. Looked up from germline, CDR1 is LNHDA and CDR2 is SQIVND (reference sequence). The CDR3 is 15 residues long. The CDR3 reads CASKGGGAVSYEQYF. Written as DNA, the CDR3 is TGTGCCAGTAAGGGCGGCGGCGCTGTCTCCTACGAGCAGTACTTC.

The J gene is TRBJ2-7, the V gene TRBV5-6; TRBD2 aligns across 12 bases. Per the germline V gene, CDR1 is SGHDT and CDR2 is YYEEEE. The trim removed 0 bases at V and 4 bases at J, leaving 8 bases unmatched. This CDR3 has 17 residues. Here the CDR3 reads CASSLALAGGPRYEQYF. As DNA, the CDR3 is TGTGCCAGCAGCTTGGCCCTAGCGGGAGGGCCTAGGTACGAGCAGTACTTC. Variable domain in full (rest from reference TRBV5-6 and TRBJ2-7): DAGVTQSPTHLIKTRGQQVTLRCSPKSGHDTVSWYQQALGQGPQFIFQYYEEEERQRGNFPDRFSGHQFPNYSSELNVNALLLGDSALYLCASSLALAGGPRYEQYFGPGTRLTVT.

On this clonotype: A much larger clone is a single base away; this may be a read error. This sequence joins TRBV29-1 and TRBJ2-1; D is possibly TRBD1 or TRBD2 (5 bases each). Germline V gene data show CDR1 as SQVTM and CDR2 as ANQGSEA. The CDR3 runs to 15 residues. Between the trimmed V and J ends, which lost 6 bases and 3 bases, there was a span of 18 bases. The CDR3 here is CSVNGAVDHYNEQFF. As DNA, the CDR3 is TGCAGCGTCAACGGGGCGGTCGACCACTACAATGAGCAGTTCTTC.

The chain employs TRBV15 and TRBJ1-3; D possibly corresponds to TRBD1 (5 bases). The V and J ends lost 3 bases and 10 bases respectively, with 13 bases between them. The CDR3 covers 13 residues. Germline V lookup: CDR1 LNHNV, CDR2 YYDKDF (reference sequence). The CDR3 is CATSRPTGGTIYF. DNA for the CDR3: TGTGCCACCAGCAGGCCTACAGGAGGTACCATATATTTT.

CDR3 in DNA: TGTGCCAGTAGTGAGGCCGTAGCGGGATCCTACGAGCAGTACTTC. This encodes CASSEAVAGSYEQYF. The rearrangement uses TRBV19 and TRBJ2-7; TRBD2 aligns across 8 bases. Trimming at V came to 5 bases and at J to 1 base, leaving 7 bases not matched to a gene. The CDR3 extends over 15 amino acids. Germline CDR1 LNHDA, CDR2 SQIVND (reference sequence).

The CDR3 DNA follows: TGTGCCAGCAGTTTAATACGGGACACGCAGTATTTT. Translating it yields CASSLIRDTQYF. The chain uses TRBV12-3 or TRBV12-4 and TRBJ2-3, with D possibly called TRBD1 or TRBD2 (5 bases each). The V and J ends lost 2 bases and 9 bases respectively, with 9 bases between them. The CDR3 is 12 residues long.

The V and J genes are TRBV5-1 and TRBJ2-5; 10 bases line up with TRBD1. The ends lost 2 bases at V and 5 bases at J; junction bases unmatched: 6. Germline V CDR1 and CDR2: SGHRS, YFSETQ. This CDR3 spans 15 amino acids. The CDR3 coding sequence is TGCGCCAGCAGCTTCTCCGGGACAGGGGCCGAGACCCAGTACTTC. Its protein product is CASSFSGTGAETQYF.

The chain has TRBV6-5 and TRBJ1-3; possibly TRBD1 for D (5 bases). Germline CDR1 MNHEY, CDR2 SVGAGI. The CDR3 runs to 15 residues. Trimming cost V 6 bases and J 1 base, with 13 bases left between them. In DNA, the CDR3 is TGTGCCAGCAGACGGACATCAACGTCTGGAAACACCATATATTTT. Amino acids: CASRRTSTSGNTIYF.

This clonotype was recorded a few times. The chain couples TRBV11-1 to TRBJ2-7; tentatively, D is TRBD2 (6 bases). Germline-derived CDR1 and CDR2 are SGHAT and FQDESV (reference sequence). This CDR3 has 15 amino acids. The germline V and J ends were trimmed by 1 base and 4 bases, with 14 bases remaining between them. CDR3 DNA: TGTGCCAGCAGCTTAGAAGCGGGCGGACGTTACGAGCAGTACTTC. Translated: CASSLEAGGRYEQYF.

As regards this clonotype: Germline and junction disagree at one end, which may indicate a read error. This chain connects TRBV6-1 to TRBJ2-7, with D possibly TRBD2 on 5 matching bases. This CDR3 has 12 residues. Germline V gives CDR1 MNHNS, CDR2 SASEGT. CDR3 protein: CVSSRSAYEQYF. The CDR3 coding sequence is TGTGTCAGCAGCCGTAGCGCCTACGAGCAGTACTTC.

The chain is built from TRBV6-6 and TRBJ2-2; no reliable D call. CDR1 and CDR2 (germline): MNHNY, SVGAGI (reference sequence). V shed 5 bases and J shed 5 bases, with 9 bases lying between them. The CDR3 length is 13 residues. The DNA for the CDR3 is TGTGCCAGCAGTCCTTTCGGGACCGGGGAGCTGTTTTTT. The encoded protein is CASSPFGTGELFF.

V gene TRBV19 combines with J gene TRBJ1-2, with D possibly being TRBD1 (6 bases). The V end was cut by 2 bases, the J end by 4 bases, with 20 bases between. Germline loops: CDR1 LNHDA, CDR2 SQIVND (reference sequence). This CDR3 comprises 17 residues. The CDR3 reads CASSINPGQRGSYGYTF. DNA for the CDR3: TGTGCCAGTAGTATAAACCCCGGACAGCGAGGAAGCTATGGCTACACCTTC. Full variable domain (missing parts from reference TRBV19 and TRBJ1-2): DGGITQSPKYLFRKEGQNVTLSCEQNLNHDAMYWYRQDPGQGLRLIYYSQIVNDFQKGDIAEGYSVSREKKESFPLTVTSAQKNPTAFYLCASSINPGQRGSYGYTFGSGTRLTVV.

This sequence joins TRBV6-6 and TRBJ2-7, with 10 nucleotides matching TRBD2. The germline gives CDR1 MNHNY, CDR2 SVGAGI (reference sequence). The CDR3 loop spans 15 amino acids. V lost 6 bases and J lost 0; bases outside the gene matches: 5. The CDR3 sequence is CASSRTSGTSYEQYF. The CDR3 DNA reads as TGTGCCAGCAGCCGTACTAGCGGGACCTCCTACGAGCAGTACTTC.

The chain links TRBV18 to TRBJ2-7; 7 bases match TRBD1. Looked up from germline, CDR1 is KGHSH and CDR2 is LQKENI. J was trimmed by 3 bases and V by 3 bases; bases with no gene match: 8. This CDR3 is built from 15 residues. The CDR3 nucleotides read TGTGCCAGCTCACCTGCCGGACAGGTTTACTACGAGCAGTACTTC. Protein product: CASSPAGQVYYEQYF.

The V call is TRBV5-4, the J call TRBJ2-2, with 7 bases that match TRBD1. The trim removed 1 base at V and 0 bases at J, leaving 9 bases unmatched. Germline CDR1 and CDR2: SGHNT and YYREEE (reference sequence). This CDR3 has 18 amino acids. The CDR3 region has the DNA TGTGCCAGCAGCTTGATGGGACAGCTTCTCGCGAACACCGGGGAGCTGTTTTTT. This encodes CASSLMGQLLANTGELFF.

This clonotype is a singleton in its sample. The chain employs TRBV29-1 and TRBJ2-1; 11 nucleotides align to TRBD2. This CDR3 has 16 residues. Germline trimming cut 6 bases from V and 1 base from J; bases unmatched to any gene: 8. CDR1 and CDR2 (germline): SQVTM, ANQGSEA. The DNA of the CDR3 is TGCAGCGTCAGGCTAGCGGGAGGCGCGTCCTACAATGAGCAGTTCTTC. Amino acids: CSVRLAGGASYNEQFF.

The V gene is TRBV29-1, the J gene TRBJ2-1; D is unresolved. This CDR3 spans 14 amino acids. The V end lost 5 bases, the J end lost 2 bases, and 13 bases lay between the germline ends. Germline V lookup: CDR1 SQVTM, CDR2 ANQGSEA. The CDR3 DNA is TGCAGCGTTCTCCTCTGGGCAACCTACAATGAGCAGTTCTTC. This sequence encodes CSVLLWATYNEQFF.

V is TRBV6-1 and J is TRBJ2-6; possibly TRBD1 for D (6 bases). Germline V gene data show CDR1 as MNHNS and CDR2 as SASEGT. Trimming stripped 6 bases from V and 2 bases from J, with 11 bases between. The CDR3 covers 15 residues. CDR3 bases: TGTGCCAGCAGGAGGACAGCTCCTGGGGCCAACGTCCTGACTTTC. Its translation: CASRRTAPGANVLTF.

This clonotype showed up just once. The V call is TRBV5-6, the J call TRBJ2-1; TRBD2 matches at 11 bases. The trim removed 1 base at V and 0 bases at J, leaving 12 bases unmatched. Germline V gene lookup returns CDR1 SGHDT and CDR2 YYEEEE. This CDR3 is built from 20 residues. The CDR3 DNA is TGTGCCAGCAGCTTGTTCGTCCTAGCGGGAGGTAGGAGCTCCTACAATGAGCAGTTCTTC. Protein: CASSLFVLAGGRSSYNEQFF.

The V and J genes are TRBV6-5 and TRBJ2-7; D gene unclear. The germline gives CDR1 MNHEY, CDR2 SVGAGI. The germline V and J ends were trimmed by 2 bases and 3 bases, with 8 bases remaining between them. The CDR3 has 13 residues. CDR3 sequence reads: CASSYAQHYEQYF. The CDR3 coding sequence is TGTGCCAGCAGTTACGCCCAGCACTACGAGCAGTACTTC.